This T cell receptor beta chain stems from a study of blood T cell repertoires in COVID-19. Study context: Donors in the United States, Italy and Spain gave samples during acute or convalescent COVID-19. Sources were T cells, B-cell-depleted T cells, or PBMCs; the material itself was cDNA or gDNA.

Original data processing: Quantification of nucleated cells was approximated via reference gene primer amplification. Repertoires were generated with immunoSEQ multiplex PCR, while TCRdb's copy carries only in-frame clones and drops some. V, J and clone size are taken as reported in that table, and D and trimming were inferred from the DNA itself. Seen here are under 130,000 clones, 70% to 90% observed once, and the top ten hold around 2.2%. The CDR3 is 14 amino acids. V shed 8 bases, J shed 1 base, and the junction held 1 base outside the gene matches. The V gene's germline CDR1 is MDHEN and CDR2 SYDVKM.

The source of this sequence is a human donor in a cohort sampled during active COVID-19. The J gene is TRBJ1-5, the V gene TRBV28, with 11 bases matching TRBD1. Sequenced material: peripheral blood. This CDR3 reads CASGTGGSNQPQHF. CDR3 in DNA: TGTGCCAGCGGGACAGGGGGGAGCAATCAGCCCCAGCATTTT.